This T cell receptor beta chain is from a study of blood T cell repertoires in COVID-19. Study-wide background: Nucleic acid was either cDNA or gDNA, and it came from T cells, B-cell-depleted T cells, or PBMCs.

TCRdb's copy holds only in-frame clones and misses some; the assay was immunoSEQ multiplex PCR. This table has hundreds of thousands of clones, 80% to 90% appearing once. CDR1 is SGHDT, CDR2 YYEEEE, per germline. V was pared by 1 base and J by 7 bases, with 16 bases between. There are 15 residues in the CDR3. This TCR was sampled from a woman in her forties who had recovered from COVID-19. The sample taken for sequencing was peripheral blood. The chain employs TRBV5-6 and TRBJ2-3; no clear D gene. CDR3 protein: CASSLTGGEFNTQYF. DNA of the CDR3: TGTGCCAGCAGCTTGACCGGTGGAGAATTCAATACGCAGTATTTT.